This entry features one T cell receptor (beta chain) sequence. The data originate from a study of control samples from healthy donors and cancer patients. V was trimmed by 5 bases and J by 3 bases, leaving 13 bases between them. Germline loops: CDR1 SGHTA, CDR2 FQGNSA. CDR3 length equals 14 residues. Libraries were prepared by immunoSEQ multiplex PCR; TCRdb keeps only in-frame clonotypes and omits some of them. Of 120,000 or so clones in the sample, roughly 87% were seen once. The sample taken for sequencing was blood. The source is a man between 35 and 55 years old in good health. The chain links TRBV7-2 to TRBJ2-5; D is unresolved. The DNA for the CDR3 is TGTGCCAGCAGCCCCGGACGGGTCAAAGAGACCCAGTACTTC. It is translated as CASSPGRVKETQYF.